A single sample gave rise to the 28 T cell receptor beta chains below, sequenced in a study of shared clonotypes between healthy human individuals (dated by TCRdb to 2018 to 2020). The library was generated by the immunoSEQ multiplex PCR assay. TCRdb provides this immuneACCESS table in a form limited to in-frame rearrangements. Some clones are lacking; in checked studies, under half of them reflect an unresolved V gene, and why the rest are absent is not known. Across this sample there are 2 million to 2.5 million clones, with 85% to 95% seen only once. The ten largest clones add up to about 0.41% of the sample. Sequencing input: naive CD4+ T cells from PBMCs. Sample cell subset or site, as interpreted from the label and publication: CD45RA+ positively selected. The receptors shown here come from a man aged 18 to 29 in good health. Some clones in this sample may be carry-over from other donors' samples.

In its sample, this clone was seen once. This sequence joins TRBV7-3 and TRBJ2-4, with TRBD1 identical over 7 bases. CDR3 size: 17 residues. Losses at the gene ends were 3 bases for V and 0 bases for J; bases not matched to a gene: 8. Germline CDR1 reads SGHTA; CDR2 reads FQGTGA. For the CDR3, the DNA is TGTGCCAGCAGCTTCCCGGGACAGAGCCTAGCCAAAAACATTCAGTACTTC. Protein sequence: CASSFPGQSLAKNIQYF.

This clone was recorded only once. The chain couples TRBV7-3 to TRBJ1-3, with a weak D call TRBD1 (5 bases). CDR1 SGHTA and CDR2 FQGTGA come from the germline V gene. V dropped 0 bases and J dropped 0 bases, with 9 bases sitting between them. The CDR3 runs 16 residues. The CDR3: CASSLTGAISGNTIYF. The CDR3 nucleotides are TGTGCCAGCAGCTTAACAGGGGCTATCTCTGGAAACACCATATATTTT.

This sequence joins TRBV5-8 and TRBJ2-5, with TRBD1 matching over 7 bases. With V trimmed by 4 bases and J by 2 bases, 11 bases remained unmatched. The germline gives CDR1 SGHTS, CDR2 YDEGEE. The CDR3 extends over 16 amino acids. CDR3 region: CASSPSYSRGQETQYF. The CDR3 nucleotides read TGTGCCAGCAGCCCGTCGTACTCCAGGGGGCAAGAGACCCAGTACTTC.

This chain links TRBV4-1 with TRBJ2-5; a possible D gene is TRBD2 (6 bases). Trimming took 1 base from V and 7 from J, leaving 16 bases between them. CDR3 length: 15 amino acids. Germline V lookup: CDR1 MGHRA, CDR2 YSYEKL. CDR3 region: CASSQARGGEGTQYF. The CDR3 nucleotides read TGCGCCAGCAGCCAAGCACGGGGAGGAGAGGGGACCCAGTACTTC.

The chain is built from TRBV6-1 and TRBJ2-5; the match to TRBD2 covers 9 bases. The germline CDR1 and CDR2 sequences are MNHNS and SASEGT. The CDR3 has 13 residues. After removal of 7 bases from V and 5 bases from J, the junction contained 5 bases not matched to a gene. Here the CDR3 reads CASTASGIETQYF. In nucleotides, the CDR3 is TGTGCCAGCACGGCTAGCGGGATTGAGACCCAGTACTTC.

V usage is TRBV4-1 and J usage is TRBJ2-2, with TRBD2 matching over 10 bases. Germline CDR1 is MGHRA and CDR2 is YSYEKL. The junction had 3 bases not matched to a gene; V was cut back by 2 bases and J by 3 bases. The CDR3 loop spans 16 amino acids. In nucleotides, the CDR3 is TGCGCCAGCAGCCAACTTAGCGGGAGGTACACCGGGGAGCTGTTTTTT. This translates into CASSQLSGRYTGELFF.

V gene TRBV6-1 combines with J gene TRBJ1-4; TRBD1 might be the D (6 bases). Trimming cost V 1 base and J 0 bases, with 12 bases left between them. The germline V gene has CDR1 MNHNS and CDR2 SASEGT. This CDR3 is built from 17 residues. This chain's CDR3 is CASSEGQGYATNEKLFF. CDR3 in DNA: TGTGCCAGCAGTGAAGGTCAGGGGTATGCAACTAATGAAAAACTGTTTTTT.

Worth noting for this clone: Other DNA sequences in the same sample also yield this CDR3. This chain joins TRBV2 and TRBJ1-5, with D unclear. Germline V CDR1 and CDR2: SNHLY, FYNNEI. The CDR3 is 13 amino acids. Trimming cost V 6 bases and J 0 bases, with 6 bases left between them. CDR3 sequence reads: CASRDYSNQPQHF. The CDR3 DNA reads TGTGCCAGCAGAGATTATAGCAATCAGCCCCAGCATTTT.

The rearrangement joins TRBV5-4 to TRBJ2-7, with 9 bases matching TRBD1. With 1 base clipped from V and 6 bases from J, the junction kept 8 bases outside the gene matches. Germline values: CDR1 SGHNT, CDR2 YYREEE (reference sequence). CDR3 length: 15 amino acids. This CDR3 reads CASSLPGQGGSEQYF. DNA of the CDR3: TGTGCCAGCAGCTTGCCGGGACAGGGTGGGTCCGAGCAGTACTTC.

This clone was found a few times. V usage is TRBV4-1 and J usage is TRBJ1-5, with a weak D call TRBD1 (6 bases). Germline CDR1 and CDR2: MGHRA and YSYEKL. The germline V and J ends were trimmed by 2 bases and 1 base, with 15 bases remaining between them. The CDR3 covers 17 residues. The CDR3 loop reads CASSQPFGGPSNQPQHF. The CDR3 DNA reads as TGCGCCAGCAGCCAACCGTTCGGGGGCCCCAGCAATCAGCCCCAGCATTTT.

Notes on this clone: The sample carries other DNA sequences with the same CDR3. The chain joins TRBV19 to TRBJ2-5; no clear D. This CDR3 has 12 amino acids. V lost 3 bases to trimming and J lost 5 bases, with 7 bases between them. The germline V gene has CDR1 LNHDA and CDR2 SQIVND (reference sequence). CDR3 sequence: CASSISRETQYF. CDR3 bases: TGTGCCAGTAGTATTAGTCGGGAGACCCAGTACTTC. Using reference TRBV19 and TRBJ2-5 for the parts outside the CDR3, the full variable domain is DGGITQSPKYLFRKEGQNVTLSCEQNLNHDAMYWYRQDPGQGLRLIYYSQIVNDFQKGDIAEGYSVSREKKESFPLTVTSAQKNPTAFYLCASSISRETQYFGPGTRLLVL.

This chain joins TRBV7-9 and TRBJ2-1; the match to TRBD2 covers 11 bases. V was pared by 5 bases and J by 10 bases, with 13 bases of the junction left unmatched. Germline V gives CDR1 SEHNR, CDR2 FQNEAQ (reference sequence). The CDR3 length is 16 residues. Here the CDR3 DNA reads TGTGCCAGCAGCCCGGAGGGACTAGCGGTAAGCAGGGAGCAGTTCTTC. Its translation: CASSPEGLAVSREQFF. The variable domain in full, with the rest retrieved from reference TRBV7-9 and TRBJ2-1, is DTGVSQNPRHKITKRGQNVTFRCDPISEHNRLYWYRQTLGQGPEFLTYFQNEAQLEKSRLLSDRFSAERPKGSFSTLEIQRTEQGDSAMYLCASSPEGLAVSREQFFGPGTRLTVL.

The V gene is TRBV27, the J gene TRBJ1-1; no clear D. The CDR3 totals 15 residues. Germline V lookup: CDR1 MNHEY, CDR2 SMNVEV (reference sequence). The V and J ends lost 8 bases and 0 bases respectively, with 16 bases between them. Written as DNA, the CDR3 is TGTGCCAGCCGCTCCAGTCCGACTATGAACACTGAAGCTTTCTTT. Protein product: CASRSSPTMNTEAFF.

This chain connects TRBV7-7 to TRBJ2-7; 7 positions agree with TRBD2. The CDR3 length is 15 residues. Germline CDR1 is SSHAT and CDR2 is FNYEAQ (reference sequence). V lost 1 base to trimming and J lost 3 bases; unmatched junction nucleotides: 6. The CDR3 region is CASSLGSGILYEQYF. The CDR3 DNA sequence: TGTGCCAGCAGCTTAGGGAGCGGGATCCTCTACGAGCAGTACTTC.

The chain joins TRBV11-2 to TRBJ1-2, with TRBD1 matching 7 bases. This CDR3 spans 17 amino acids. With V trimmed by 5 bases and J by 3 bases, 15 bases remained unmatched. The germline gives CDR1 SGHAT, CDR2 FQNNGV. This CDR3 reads CASSPSRGLQGYYGYTF. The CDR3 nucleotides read TGTGCCAGCAGCCCGTCAAGGGGTCTACAGGGGTACTATGGCTACACCTTC.

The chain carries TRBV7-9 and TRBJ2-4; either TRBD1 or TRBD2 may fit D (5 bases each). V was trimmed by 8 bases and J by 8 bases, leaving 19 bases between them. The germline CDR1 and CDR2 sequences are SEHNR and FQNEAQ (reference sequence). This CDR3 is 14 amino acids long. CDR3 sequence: CASSRGVEKDIQYF. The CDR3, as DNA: TGTGCCAGCTCACGAGGGGTGGAGAAAGACATTCAGTACTTC.

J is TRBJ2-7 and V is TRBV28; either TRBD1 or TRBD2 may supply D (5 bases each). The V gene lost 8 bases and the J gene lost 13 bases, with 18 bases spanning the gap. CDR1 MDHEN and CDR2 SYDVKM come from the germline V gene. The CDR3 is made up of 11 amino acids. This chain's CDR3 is CASRDAGVGYF. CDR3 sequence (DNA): TGTGCCAGCCGGGACGCTGGGGTGGGTTACTTC. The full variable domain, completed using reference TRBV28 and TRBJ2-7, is DVKVTQSSRYLVKRTGEKVFLECVQDMDHENMFWYRQDPGLGLRLIYFSYDVKMKEKGDIPEGYSVSREKKERFSLILESASTNQTSMYLCASRDAGVGYFGPGTRLTVT.

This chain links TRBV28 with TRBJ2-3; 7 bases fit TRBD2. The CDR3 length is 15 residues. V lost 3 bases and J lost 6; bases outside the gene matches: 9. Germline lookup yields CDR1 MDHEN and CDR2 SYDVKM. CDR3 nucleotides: TGTGCCAGCAGTTTTTTCGGGGAGGGCCACGATACGCAGTATTTT. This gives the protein CASSFFGEGHDTQYF.

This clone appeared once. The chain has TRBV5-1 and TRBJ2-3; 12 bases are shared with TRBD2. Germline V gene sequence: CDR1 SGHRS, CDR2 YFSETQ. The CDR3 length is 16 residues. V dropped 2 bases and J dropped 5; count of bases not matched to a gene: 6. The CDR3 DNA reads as TGCGCCAGCAGCTTCGTACTAGCGGGAGGAAAAGATACGCAGTATTTT. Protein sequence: CASSFVLAGGKDTQYF.

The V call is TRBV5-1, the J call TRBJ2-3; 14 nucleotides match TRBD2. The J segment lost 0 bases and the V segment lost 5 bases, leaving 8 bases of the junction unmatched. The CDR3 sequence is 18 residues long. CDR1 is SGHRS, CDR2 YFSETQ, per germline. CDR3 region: CASSYRGTSGSSTDTQYF. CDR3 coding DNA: TGCGCCAGCAGTTACCGCGGGACTAGCGGGAGTAGCACAGATACGCAGTATTTT.

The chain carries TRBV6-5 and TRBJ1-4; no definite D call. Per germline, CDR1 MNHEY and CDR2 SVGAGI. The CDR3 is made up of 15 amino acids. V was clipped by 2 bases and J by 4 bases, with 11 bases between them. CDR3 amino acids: CASSYVGHINEKLFF. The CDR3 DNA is TGTGCCAGCAGTTACGTAGGGCACATTAATGAAAAACTGTTTTTT.

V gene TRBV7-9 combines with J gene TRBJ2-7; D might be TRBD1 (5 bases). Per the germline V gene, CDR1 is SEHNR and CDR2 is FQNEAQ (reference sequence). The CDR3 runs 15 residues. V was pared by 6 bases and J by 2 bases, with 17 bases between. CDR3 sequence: CASRISGSSTYEQYF. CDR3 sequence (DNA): TGTGCCAGCAGAATATCAGGGTCGAGTACCTACGAGCAGTACTTC.

CDR3 nucleotide sequence: TGTGCCAGCAGTTACTCTCGGTCCAAGGATACGCAGTATTTT. Its translation: CASSYSRSKDTQYF. The chain links TRBV6-6 to TRBJ2-3, with D uncertain. V gave up 0 bases and J gave up 6 bases, with 10 bases separating them. CDR1 MNHNY and CDR2 SVGAGI come from the germline V gene (reference sequence). There are 14 residues in the CDR3.

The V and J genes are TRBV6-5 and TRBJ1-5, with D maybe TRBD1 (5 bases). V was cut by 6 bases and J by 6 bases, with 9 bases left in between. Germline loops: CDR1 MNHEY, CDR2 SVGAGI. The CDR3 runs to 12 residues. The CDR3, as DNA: TGTGCCAGCAGCCAGGGTAGTCAGCCCCAGCATTTT. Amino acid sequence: CASSQGSQPQHF.

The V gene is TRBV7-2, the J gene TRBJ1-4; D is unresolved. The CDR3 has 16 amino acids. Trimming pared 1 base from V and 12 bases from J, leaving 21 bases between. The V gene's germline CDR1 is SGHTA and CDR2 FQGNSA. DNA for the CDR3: TGTGCCAGCAGCTTAGTTGGCGGTGAAAAGCTTAAGGAACTGTTTTTT. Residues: CASSLVGGEKLKELFF.

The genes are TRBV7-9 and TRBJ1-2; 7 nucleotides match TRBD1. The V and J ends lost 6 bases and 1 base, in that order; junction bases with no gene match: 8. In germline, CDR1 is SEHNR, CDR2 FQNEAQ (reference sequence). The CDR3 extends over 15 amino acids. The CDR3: CASSSGTDFNYGYTF. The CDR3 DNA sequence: TGTGCCAGCAGTTCAGGGACAGACTTTAACTATGGCTACACCTTC.

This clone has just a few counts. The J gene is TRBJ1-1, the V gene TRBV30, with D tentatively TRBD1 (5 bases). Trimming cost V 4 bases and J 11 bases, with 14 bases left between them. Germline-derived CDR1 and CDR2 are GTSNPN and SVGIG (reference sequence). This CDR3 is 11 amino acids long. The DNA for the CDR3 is TGTGCCTGGACCACCGAACGGGGCGCTTTCTTT. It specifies CAWTTERGAFF.

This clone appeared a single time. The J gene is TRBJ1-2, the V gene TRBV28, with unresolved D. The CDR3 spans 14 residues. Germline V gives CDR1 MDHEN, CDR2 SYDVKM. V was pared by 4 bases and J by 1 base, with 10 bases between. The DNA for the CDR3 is TGTGCCAGCAGTTCCCGGCCCCATAACTATGGCTACACCTTC. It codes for CASSSRPHNYGYTF.